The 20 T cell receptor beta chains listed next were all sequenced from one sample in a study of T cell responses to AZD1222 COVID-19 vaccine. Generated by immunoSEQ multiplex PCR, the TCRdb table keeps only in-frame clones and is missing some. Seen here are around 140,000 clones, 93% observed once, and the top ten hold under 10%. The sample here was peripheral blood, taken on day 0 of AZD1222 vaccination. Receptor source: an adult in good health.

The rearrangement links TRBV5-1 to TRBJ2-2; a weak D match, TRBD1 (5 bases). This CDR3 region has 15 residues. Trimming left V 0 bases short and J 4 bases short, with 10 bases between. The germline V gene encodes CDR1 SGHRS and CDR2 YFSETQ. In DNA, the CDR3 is TGCGCCAGCAGCTTGGATAGGGGTGGCACCGGGGAGCTGTTTTTT. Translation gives CASSLDRGGTGELFF.

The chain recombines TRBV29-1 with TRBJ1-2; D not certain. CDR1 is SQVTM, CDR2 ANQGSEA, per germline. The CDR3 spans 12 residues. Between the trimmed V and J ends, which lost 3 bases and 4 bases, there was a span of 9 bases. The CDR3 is CSVDEGVYGYTF. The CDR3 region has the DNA TGCAGCGTTGACGAGGGCGTCTATGGCTACACCTTC. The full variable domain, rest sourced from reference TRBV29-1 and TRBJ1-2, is SAVISQKPSRDICQRGTSLTIQCQVDSQVTMMFWYRQQPGQSLTLIATANQGSEATYESGFVIDKFPISRPNLTFSTLTVSNMSPEDSSIYLCSVDEGVYGYTFGSGTRLTVV.

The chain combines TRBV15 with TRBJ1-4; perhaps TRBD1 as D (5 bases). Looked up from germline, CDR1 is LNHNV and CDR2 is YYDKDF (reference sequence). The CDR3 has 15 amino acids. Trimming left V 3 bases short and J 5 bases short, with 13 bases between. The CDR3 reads CATSRPGRGNEKLFF. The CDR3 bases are TGTGCCACCAGCAGGCCGGGACGCGGCAATGAAAAACTGTTTTTT.

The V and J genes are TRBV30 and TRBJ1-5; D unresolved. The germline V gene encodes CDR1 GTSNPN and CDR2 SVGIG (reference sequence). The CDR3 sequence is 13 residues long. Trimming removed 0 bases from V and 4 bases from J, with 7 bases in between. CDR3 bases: TGTGCCTGGAGTGTTATAAGAAATCAGCCCCAGCATTTT. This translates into CAWSVIRNQPQHF.

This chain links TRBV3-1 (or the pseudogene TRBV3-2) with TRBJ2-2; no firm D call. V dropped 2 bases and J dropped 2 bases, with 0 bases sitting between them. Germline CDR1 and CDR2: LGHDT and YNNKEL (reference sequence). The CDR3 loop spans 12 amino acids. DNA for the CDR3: TGTGCCAGCAGCCAAAACACCGGGGAGCTGTTTTTT. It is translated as CASSQNTGELFF.

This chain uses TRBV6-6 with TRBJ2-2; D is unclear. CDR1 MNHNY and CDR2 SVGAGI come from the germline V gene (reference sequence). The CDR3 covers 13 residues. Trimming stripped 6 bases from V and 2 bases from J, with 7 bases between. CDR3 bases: TGTGCCAGCAGCCGGCGTAACACCGGGGAGCTGTTTTTT. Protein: CASSRRNTGELFF.

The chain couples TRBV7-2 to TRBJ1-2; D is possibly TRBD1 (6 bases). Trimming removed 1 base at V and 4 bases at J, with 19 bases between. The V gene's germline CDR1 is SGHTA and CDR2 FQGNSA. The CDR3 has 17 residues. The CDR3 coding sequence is TGTGCCAGCAGCTTAGACCTAAAGGACAGTTTAGTCTATGGCTACACCTTC. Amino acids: CASSLDLKDSLVYGYTF.

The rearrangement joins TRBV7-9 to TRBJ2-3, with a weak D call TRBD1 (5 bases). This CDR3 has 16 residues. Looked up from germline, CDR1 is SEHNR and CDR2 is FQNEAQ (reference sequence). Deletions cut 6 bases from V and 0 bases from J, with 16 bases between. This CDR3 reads CASRPRLGPSTDTQYF. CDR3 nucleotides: TGTGCCAGCAGGCCCCGCCTGGGGCCGAGCACAGATACGCAGTATTTT.

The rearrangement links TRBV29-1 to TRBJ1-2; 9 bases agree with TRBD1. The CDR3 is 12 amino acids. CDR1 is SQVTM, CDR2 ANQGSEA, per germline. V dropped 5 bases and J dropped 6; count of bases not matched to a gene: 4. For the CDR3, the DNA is TGCAGCGTTCGCGGACAGGGGAATGGCTACACCTTC. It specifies CSVRGQGNGYTF.

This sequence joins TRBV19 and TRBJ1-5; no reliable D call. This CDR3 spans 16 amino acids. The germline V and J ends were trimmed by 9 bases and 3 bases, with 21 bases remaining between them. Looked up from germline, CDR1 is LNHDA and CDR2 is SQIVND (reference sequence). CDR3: CASDLVGKWDNQPQHF. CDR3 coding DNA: TGTGCCAGCGACCTGGTGGGGAAGTGGGACAATCAGCCCCAGCATTTT.

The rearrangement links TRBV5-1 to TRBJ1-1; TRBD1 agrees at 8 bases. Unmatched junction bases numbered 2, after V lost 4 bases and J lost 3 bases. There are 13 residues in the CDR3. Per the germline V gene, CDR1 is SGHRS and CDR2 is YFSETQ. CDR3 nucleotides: TGCGCCAGCAGCGTGGACAGGGACACTGAAGCTTTCTTT. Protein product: CASSVDRDTEAFF.

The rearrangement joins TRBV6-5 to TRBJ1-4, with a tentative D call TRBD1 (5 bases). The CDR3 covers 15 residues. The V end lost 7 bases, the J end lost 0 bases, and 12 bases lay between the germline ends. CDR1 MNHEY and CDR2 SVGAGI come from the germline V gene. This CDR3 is CASILPGATNEKLFF. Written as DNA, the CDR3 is TGTGCCAGCATTCTACCGGGGGCAACTAATGAAAAACTGTTTTTT.

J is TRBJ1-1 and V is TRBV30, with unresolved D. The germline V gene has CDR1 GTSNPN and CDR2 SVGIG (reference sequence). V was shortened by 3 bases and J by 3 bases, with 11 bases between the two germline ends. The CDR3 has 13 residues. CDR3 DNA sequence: TGTGCCTGGAGCCCAGGCGCCTACACTGAAGCTTTCTTT. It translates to CAWSPGAYTEAFF.

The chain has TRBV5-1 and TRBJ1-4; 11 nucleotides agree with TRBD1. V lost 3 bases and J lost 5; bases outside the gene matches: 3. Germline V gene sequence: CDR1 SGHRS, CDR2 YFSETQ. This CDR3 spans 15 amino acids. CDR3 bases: TGCGCCAGCAGCTGGACAGGGGGCCGGAATGAAAAACTGTTTTTT. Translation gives CASSWTGGRNEKLFF. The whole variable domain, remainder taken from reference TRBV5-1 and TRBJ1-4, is KAGVTQTPRYLIKTRGQQVTLSCSPISGHRSVSWYQQTPGQGLQFLFEYFSETQRNKGNFPGRFSGRQFSNSRSEMNVSTLELGDSALYLCASSWTGGRNEKLFFGSGTQLSVL.

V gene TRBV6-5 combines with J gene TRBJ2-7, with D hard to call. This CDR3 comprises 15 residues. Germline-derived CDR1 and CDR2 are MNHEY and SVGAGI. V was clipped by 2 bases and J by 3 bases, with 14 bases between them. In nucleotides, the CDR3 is TGTGCCAGCAGTTACGTTACAGCTACTTTCTACGAGCAGTACTTC. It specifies CASSYVTATFYEQYF.

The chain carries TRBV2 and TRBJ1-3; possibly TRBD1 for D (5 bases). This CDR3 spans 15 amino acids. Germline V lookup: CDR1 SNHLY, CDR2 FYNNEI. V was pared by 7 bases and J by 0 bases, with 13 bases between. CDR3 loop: CASIRGFPSGNTIYF. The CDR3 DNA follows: TGTGCCAGCATTAGGGGTTTCCCCTCTGGAAACACCATATATTTT.

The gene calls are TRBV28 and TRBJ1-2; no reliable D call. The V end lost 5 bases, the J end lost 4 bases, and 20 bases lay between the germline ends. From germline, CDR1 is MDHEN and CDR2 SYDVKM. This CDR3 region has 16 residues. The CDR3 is CASSPPKWRKGYGYTF. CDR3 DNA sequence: TGTGCCAGCAGTCCTCCTAAGTGGCGAAAAGGCTATGGCTACACCTTC.

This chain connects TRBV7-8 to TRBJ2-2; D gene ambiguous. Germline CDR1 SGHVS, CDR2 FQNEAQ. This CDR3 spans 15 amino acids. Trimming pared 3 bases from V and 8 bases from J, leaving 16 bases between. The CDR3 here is CASSFLRPSSGELFF. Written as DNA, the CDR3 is TGTGCCAGCAGCTTCCTCCGGCCCTCTTCAGGGGAGCTGTTTTTT.

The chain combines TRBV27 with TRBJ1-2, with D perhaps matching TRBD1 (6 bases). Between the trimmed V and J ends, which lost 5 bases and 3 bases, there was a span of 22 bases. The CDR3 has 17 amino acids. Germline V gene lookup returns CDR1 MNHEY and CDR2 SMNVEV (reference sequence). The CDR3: CASSPTAYEGEYYGYTF. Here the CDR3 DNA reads TGTGCCAGCAGTCCTACGGCGTATGAGGGGGAGTACTATGGCTACACCTTC.

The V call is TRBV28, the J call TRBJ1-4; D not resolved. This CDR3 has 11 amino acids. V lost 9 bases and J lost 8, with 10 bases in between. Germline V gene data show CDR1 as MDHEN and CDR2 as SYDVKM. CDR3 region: CASGLGEKLFF. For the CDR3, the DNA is TGTGCCAGTGGATTGGGGGAAAAACTGTTTTTT.